The text below deals with one T cell receptor beta chain. Data came from immunoSEQ multiplex PCR; TCRdb stores just in-frame clones and leaves some out. This repertoire shows a few hundred thousand clones, 80% to 85% found once; its top ten account for more than 2%. These data come from a study of blood T cell repertoires in COVID-19. Study details: T cells, B-cell-depleted T cells, or PBMCs provided the cDNA or gDNA that served as material.

Looked up from germline, CDR1 is SGHRS and CDR2 is YFSETQ. V lost 3 bases to trimming and J lost 3 bases; unmatched junction nucleotides: 2. This CDR3 spans 14 amino acids. Sequenced material: peripheral blood. This clonotype originated in an older woman with acute or convalescent COVID-19. The V call is TRBV5-1, the J call TRBJ1-1; 10 bases are shared with TRBD1. Here the CDR3 reads CASSWDRGYTEAFF. CDR3 bases: TGCGCCAGCAGCTGGGACAGGGGATACACTGAAGCTTTCTTT.